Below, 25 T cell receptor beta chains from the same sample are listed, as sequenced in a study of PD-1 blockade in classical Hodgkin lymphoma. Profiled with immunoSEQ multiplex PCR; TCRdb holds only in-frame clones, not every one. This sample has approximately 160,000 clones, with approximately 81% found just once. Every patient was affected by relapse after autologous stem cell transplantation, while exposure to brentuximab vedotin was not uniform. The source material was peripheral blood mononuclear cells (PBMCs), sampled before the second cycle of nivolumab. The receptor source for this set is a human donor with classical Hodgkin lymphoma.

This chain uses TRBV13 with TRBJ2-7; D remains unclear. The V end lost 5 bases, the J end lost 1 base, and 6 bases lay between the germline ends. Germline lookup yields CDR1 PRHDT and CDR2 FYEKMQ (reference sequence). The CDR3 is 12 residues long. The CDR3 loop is CASSPPSYEQYF. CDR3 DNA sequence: TGTGCCAGCAGCCCGCCGTCCTACGAGCAGTACTTC.

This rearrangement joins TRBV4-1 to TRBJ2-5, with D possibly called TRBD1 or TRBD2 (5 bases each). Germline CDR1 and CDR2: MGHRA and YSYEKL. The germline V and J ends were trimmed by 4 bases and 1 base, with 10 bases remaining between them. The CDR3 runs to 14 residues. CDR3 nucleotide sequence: TGCGCCAGCAGCCCGGGACCTATCCAAGAGACCCAGTACTTC. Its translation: CASSPGPIQETQYF.

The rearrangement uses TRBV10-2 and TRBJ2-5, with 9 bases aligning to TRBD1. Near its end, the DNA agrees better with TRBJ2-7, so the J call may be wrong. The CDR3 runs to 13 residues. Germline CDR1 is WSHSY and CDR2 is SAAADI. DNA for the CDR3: TGCGCCAGCAGGACAGGGGGAGGGAACGAGCAGTACTTC. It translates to CASRTGGGNEQYF.

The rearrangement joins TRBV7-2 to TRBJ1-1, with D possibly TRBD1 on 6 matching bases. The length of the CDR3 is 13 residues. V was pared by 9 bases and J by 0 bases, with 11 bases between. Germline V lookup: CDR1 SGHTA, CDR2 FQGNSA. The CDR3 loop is CASRGHLNTEAFF. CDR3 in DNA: TGTGCCAGTCGGGGACATCTGAACACTGAAGCTTTCTTT.

CDR3 protein: CASSESPGSEAFF. CDR3 DNA sequence: TGTGCCAGCAGTGAATCCCCAGGGTCTGAAGCTTTCTTT. The chain has TRBV6-1 and TRBJ1-1, with TRBD1 as a possible D gene (5 bases). The V end lost 2 bases, the J end lost 6 bases, and 10 bases lay between the germline ends. CDR1 and CDR2 (germline): MNHNS, SASEGT. The CDR3 has 13 amino acids.

The CDR3 DNA is TGTGCCTATAGCGGGAGGCCTCTCTCCTACAATGAGCAGTTCTTC. Translation gives CAYSGRPLSYNEQFF. The chain has TRBV30 and TRBJ2-1; 10 bases line up with TRBD2. J gave up 0 bases and V 7 bases, and 6 bases lay outside the gene matches. There are 15 residues in the CDR3. Germline-derived CDR1 and CDR2 are GTSNPN and SVGIG (reference sequence).

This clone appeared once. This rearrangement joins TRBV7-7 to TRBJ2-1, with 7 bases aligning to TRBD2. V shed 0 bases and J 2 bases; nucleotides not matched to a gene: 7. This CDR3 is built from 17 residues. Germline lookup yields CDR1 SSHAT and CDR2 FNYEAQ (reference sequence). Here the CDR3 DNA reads TGTGCCAGCAGCTTAGCCCCGGGCGGGAGCCCCTACAATGAGCAGTTCTTC. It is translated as CASSLAPGGSPYNEQFF. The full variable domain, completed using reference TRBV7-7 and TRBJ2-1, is GAGVSQSPRYKVTKRGQDVTLRCDPISSHATLYWYQQALGQGPEFLTYFNYEAQPDKSGLPSDRFSAERPEGSISTLTIQRTEQRDSAMYRCASSLAPGGSPYNEQFFGPGTRLTVL.

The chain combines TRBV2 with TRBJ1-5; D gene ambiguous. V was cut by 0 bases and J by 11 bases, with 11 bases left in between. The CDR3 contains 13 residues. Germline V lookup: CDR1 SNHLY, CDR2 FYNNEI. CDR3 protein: CASSEAAEGAQHF. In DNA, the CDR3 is TGTGCCAGCAGTGAAGCGGCGGAGGGAGCCCAGCATTTT.

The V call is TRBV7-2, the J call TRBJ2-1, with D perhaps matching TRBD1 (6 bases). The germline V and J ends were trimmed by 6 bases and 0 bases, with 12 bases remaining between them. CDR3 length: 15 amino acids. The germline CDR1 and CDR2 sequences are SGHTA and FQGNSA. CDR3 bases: TGTGCCAGCAGAGGACAAGGGGGCTCCTACAATGAGCAGTTCTTC. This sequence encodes CASRGQGGSYNEQFF.

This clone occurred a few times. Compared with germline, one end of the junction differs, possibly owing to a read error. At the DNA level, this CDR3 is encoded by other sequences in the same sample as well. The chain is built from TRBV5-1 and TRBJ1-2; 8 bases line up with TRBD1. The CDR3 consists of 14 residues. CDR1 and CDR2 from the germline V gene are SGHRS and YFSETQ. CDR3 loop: CASSSTGDNYGYTF. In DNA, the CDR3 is TGTGCCAGCAGCTCGACAGGGGATAACTATGGCTACACCTTC.

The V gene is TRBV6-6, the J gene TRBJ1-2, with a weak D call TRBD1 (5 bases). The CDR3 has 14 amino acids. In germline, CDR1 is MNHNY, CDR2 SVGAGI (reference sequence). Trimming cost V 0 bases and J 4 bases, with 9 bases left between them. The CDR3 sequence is CASSYSGGTYGYTF. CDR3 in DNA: TGTGCCAGCAGTTACTCTGGGGGTACCTATGGCTACACCTTC.

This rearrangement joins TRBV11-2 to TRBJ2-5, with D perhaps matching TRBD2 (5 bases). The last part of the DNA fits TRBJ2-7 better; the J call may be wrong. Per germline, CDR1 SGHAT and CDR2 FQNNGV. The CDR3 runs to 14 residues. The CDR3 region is CASSRTRDFYEQYF. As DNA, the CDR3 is TGTGCCAGCAGCCGGACCCGGGATTTTTACGAGCAGTACTTC.

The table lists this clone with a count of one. The CDR3 region is CAIRETSGTYTGELFF. For the CDR3, the DNA is TGTGCCATCAGGGAGACTAGCGGGACTTACACCGGGGAGCTGTTTTTT. The chain carries TRBV10-3 and TRBJ2-2; 11 nucleotides align to TRBD2. CDR3 length: 16 amino acids. Germline lookup yields CDR1 ENHRY and CDR2 SYGVKD. V lost 6 bases to trimming and J lost 3 bases; unmatched junction nucleotides: 6.

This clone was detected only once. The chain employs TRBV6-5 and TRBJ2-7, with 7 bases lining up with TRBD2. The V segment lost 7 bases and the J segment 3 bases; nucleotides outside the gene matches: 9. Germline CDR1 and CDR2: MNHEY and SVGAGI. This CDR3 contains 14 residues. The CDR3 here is CASTRGGSNYEQYF. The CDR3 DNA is TGTGCCAGCACCCGCGGGGGATCCAACTACGAGCAGTACTTC.

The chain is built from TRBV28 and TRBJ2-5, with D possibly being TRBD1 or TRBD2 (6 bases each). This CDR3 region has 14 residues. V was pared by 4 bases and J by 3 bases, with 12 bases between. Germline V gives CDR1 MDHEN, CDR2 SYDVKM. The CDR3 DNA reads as TGTGCCAGCAGTTCCGCCGGGGGCGAAGAGACCCAGTACTTC. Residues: CASSSAGGEETQYF.

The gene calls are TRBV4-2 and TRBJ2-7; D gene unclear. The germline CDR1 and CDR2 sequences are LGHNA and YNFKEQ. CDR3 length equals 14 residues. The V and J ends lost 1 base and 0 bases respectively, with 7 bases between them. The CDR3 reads CASSQVGVSYEQYF. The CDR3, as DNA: TGTGCCAGCAGCCAAGTTGGGGTCTCCTACGAGCAGTACTTC.

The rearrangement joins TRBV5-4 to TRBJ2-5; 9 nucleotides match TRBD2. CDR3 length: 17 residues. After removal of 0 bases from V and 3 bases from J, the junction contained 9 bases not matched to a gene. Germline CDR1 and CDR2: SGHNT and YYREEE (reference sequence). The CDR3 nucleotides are TGTGCCAGCAGCTTGGGTATCTTACTAGCGGGTGAAGAGACCCAGTACTTC. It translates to CASSLGILLAGEETQYF.

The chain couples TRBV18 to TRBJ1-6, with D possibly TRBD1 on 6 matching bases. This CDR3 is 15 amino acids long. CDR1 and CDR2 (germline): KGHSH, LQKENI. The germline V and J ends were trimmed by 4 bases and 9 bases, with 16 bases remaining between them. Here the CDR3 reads CASSLAGATGSPLHF. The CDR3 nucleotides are TGTGCCAGCTCACTAGCAGGGGCAACGGGTTCACCCCTCCACTTT.

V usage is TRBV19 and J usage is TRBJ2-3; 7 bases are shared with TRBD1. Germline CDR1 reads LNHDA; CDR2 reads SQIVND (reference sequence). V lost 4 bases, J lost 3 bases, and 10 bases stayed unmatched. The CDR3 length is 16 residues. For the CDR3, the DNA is TGTGCCAGTAGTACTAGTTCCGACAGGGAAACAGATACGCAGTATTTT. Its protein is CASSTSSDRETDTQYF. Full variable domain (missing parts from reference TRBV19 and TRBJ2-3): DGGITQSPKYLFRKEGQNVTLSCEQNLNHDAMYWYRQDPGQGLRLIYYSQIVNDFQKGDIAEGYSVSREKKESFPLTVTSAQKNPTAFYLCASSTSSDRETDTQYFGPGTRLTVL.

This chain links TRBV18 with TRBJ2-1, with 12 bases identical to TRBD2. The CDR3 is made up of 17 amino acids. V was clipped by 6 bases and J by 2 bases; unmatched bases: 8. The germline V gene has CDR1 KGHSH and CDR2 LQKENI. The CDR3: CASSLTGLAGPYNEQFF. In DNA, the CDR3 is TGTGCCAGCTCGCTCACTGGACTAGCGGGACCCTACAATGAGCAGTTCTTC.

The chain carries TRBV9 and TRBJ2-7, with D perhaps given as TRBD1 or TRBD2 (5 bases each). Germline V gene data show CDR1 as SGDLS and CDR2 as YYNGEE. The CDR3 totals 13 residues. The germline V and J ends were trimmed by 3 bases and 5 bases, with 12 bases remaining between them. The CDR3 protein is CASSGGTLHEQYF. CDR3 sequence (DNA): TGTGCCAGCAGCGGGGGGACCCTTCACGAGCAGTACTTC.

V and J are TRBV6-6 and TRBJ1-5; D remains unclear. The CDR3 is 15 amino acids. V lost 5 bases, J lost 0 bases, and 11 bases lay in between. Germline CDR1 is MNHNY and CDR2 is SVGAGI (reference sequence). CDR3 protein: CASSPRAYSNQPQHF. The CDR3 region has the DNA TGTGCCAGCAGTCCCAGAGCTTATAGCAATCAGCCCCAGCATTTT.

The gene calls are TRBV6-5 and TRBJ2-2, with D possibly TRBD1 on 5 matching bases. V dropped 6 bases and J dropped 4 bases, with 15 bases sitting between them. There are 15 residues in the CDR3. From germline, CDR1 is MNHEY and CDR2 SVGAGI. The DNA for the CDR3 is TGTGCCAGCAGCCCCACCCGACAGCGCACCGGGGAGCTGTTTTTT. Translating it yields CASSPTRQRTGELFF.

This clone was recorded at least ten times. The CDR3 spells CASSHRDTVYGYTF. As DNA, the CDR3 is TGTGCCAGCAGCCACCGGGACACCGTCTATGGCTACACCTTC. V is TRBV7-2 and J is TRBJ1-2; possible D gene TRBD1, 6 bases. The CDR3 consists of 14 residues. Germline V CDR1 and CDR2: SGHTA, FQGNSA. Trimming shortened V by 5 bases and J by 4 bases, and 14 bases separated the two germline ends. The full variable domain, its missing parts supplied by reference TRBV7-2 and TRBJ1-2, is GAGVSQSPSNKVTEKGKDVELRCDPISGHTALYWYRQSLGQGLEFLIYFQGNSAPDKSGLPSDRFSAERTGGSVSTLTIQRTQQEDSAVYLCASSHRDTVYGYTFGSGTRLTVV.

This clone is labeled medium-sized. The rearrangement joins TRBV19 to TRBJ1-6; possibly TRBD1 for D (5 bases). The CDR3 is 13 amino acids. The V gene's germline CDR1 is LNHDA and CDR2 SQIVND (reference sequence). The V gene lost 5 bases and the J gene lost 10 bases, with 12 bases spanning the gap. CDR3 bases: TGTGCCAGTAGTTTGGGGGAAGGCTCACCCCTCCACTTT. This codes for CASSLGEGSPLHF.